This T cell receptor beta chain was obtained from a study of vaccination effects on CD4 cells after COVID-19. The CDR3 has 14 residues. With V trimmed by 1 base and J by 7 bases, 4 bases remained unmatched. CDR1 is KGHSH and CDR2 is LQKENI in the germline V gene. Clones were sequenced by immunoSEQ multiplex PCR, and TCRdb holds only the in-frame ones, with some missing. The profile shows under 25,000 clones, roughly 76% of them singletons. Before any sequencing was done, the ViraFEST assay used viral peptide pools to expand antigen-specific CD4+ T cells. Investigators separated out CD4+ T cells once around nine days of culture had passed. Two doses of either BNT162b2 or mRNA-1273 were given to each participant. Supplemented with 7.5 to 10 IU/ml IL-2 and about 10 ug/ml peptides, a few million PBMC per well were kept in culture. This clone has only one observation. Its antigen is as yet unknown.

The input for sequencing was CD4+ T cells from PBMCs cultured with SARS-CoV-2 spike peptides, taken after COVID-19 vaccination. This sequence was found in a human donor who received a COVID-19 vaccine. Some clones in this sample may be carry-over from other donors' samples. The genes are TRBV18 and TRBJ2-1; TRBD2 matches at 7 bases. The CDR3 loop reads CASSPRRGDNEQFF. CDR3 coding DNA: TGTGCCAGCTCACCACGTCGGGGGGATAATGAGCAGTTCTTC.